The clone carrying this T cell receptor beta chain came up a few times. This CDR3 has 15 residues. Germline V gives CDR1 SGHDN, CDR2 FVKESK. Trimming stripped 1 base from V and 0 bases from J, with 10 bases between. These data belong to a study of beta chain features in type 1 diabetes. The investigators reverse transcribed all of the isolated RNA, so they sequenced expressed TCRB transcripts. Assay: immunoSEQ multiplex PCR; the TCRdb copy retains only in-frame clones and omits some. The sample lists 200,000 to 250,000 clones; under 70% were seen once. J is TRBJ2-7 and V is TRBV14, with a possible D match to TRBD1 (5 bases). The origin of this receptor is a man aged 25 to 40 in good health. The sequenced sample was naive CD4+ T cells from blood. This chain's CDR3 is CASSQVWTNSYEQYF. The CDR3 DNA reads TGTGCCAGCAGCCAAGTGTGGACAAACTCCTACGAGCAGTACTTC.